This T cell receptor beta chain stems from a study of blood T cell repertoires in COVID-19. About the research overall: Whether acute or convalescent, the COVID-19 samples came from the United States, Italy and Spain. From T cells, B-cell-depleted T cells, or PBMCs came the material, which was cDNA or gDNA.

Per the original data handling: Reference gene primers were amplified, and this amplification served to estimate nucleated cell counts. The protocol was immunoSEQ multiplex PCR, while the TCRdb copy is restricted to in-frame clones and leaves out a portion. The D gene and trimming were derived from the DNA, and the V and J assignments and clone size from that table. The data contain tens of thousands of clones, roughly 80% of them singletons. CDR3 length equals 13 residues. Germline values: CDR1 ENHRY, CDR2 SYGVKD. Trimming pared 2 bases from V and 4 bases from J, leaving 6 bases between. This clone was seen at least ten times.

The chain links TRBV10-3 to TRBJ2-1; the D is unclear. The source is a woman aged 80 or over with acute or convalescent COVID-19. Source material: peripheral blood. The CDR3 bases are TGTGCCATCAGTGAGCTCGTATACAATGAGCAGTTCTTC. It codes for CAISELVYNEQFF.